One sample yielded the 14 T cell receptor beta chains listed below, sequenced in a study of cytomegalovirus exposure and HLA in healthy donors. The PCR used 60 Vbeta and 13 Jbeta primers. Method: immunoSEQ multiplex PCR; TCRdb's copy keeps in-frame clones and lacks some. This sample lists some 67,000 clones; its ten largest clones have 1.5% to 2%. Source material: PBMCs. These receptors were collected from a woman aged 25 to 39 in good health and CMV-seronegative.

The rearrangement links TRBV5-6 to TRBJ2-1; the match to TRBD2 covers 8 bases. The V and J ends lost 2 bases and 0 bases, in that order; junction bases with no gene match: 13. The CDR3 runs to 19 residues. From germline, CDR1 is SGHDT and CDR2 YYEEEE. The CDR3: CASSFRGGASRSSYNEQFF. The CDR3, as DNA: TGTGCCAGCAGCTTCCGGGGGGGGGCCTCTCGAAGCTCCTACAATGAGCAGTTCTTC.

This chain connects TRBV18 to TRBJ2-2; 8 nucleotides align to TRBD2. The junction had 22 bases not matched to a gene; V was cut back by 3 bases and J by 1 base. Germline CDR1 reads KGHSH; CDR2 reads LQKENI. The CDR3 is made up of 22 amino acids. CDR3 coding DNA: TGTGCCAGCTCACCGACCCCCGAGGGACTAGTGAAGTGGGGGGGGAACACCGGGGAGCTGTTTTTT. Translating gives CASSPTPEGLVKWGGNTGELFF.

The CDR3 DNA reads TGTGCCAGCAGCTTAGTACCCCCGACAGGGTCAGTCAAAAACATTCAGTACTTC. It yields the protein CASSLVPPTGSVKNIQYF. The chain recombines TRBV7-3 with TRBJ2-4, with 7 bases identical to TRBD1. The trim removed 2 bases at V and 3 bases at J, leaving 13 bases unmatched. Germline assignment: CDR1 SGHTA and CDR2 FQGTGA. CDR3 size: 18 residues.

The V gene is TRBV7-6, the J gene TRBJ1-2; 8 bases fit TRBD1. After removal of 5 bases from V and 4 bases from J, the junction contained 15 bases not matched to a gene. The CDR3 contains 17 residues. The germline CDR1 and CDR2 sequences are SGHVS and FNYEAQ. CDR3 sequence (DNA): TGTGCCAGCAGCCCGCGCCCGGGGACAGGTTCATCCTATGGCTACACCTTC. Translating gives CASSPRPGTGSSYGYTF.

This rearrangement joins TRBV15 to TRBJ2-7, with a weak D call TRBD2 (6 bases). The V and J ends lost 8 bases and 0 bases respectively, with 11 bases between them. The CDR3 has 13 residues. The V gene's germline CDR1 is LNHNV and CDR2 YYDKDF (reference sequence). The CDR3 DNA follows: TGTGCCACCCAGGAGGGCGTCTCCTACGAGCAGTACTTC. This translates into CATQEGVSYEQYF.

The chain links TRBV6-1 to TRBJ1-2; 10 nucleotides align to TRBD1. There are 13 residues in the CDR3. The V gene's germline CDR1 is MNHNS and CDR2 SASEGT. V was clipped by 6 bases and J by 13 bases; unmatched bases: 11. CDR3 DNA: TGTGCCAGCAGGGTGATCCCGGGACAGGGGAGCACCTTC. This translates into CASRVIPGQGSTF.

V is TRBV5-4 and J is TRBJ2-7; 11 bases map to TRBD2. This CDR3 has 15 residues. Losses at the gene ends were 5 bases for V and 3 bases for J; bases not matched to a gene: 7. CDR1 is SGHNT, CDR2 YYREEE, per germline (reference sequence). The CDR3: CASSSRLAGIYEQYF. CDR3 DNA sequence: TGTGCCAGCAGTTCCCGACTAGCGGGAATCTACGAGCAGTACTTC.

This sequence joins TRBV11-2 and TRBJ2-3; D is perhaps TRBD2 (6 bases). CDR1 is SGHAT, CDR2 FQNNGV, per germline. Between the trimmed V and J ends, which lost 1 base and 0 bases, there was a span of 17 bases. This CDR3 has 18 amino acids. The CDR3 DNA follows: TGTGCCAGCAGCTTAGTCTCCCGGGGTAGCGGTAGCACAGATACGCAGTATTTT. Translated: CASSLVSRGSGSTDTQYF.

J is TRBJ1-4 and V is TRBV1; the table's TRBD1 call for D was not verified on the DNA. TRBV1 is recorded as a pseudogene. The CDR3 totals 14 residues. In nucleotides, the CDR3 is TGCACCATACCTAGGGGTACGACTAATGAAAAACTGTTTTTT. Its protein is CTIPRGTTNEKLFF.

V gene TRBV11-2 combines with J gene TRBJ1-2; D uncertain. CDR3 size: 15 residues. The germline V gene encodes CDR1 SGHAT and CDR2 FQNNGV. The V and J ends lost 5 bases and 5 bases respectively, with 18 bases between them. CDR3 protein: CASSTRGGRDYGYTF. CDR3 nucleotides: TGTGCCAGCAGCACCCGGGGAGGAAGGGATTATGGCTACACCTTC.

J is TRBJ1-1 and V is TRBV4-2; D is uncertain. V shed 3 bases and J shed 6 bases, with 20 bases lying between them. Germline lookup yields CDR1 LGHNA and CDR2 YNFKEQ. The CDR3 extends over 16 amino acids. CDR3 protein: CASSQGEGDGGAEAFF. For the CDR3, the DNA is TGTGCCAGCAGCCAGGGCGAGGGAGACGGAGGCGCTGAAGCTTTCTTT.

DNA of the CDR3: TGTGCCAGCCAGGGACAGCCGAGTTCACCCCTCCACTTT. The encoded protein is CASQGQPSSPLHF. The chain carries TRBV28 and TRBJ1-6; 7 bases map to TRBD1. The CDR3 is 13 residues long. The J segment lost 9 bases and the V segment lost 8 bases, leaving 7 bases of the junction unmatched. Germline assignment: CDR1 MDHEN and CDR2 SYDVKM.

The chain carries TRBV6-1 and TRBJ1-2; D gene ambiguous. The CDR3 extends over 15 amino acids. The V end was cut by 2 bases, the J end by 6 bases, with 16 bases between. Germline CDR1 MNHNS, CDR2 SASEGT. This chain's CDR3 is CASSERIGGRDGYTF. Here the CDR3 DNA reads TGTGCCAGCAGTGAAAGAATAGGTGGGCGGGATGGCTACACCTTC.

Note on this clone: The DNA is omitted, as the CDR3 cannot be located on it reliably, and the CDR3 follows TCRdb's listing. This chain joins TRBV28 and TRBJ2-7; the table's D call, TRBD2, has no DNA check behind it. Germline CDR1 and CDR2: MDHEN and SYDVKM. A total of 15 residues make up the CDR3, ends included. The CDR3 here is CASSSSTSGKGEQYF.